Each of the 19 T cell receptor beta chains below was sequenced from the same sample in a study of regulatory T cells in long-lasting Graves disease. Investigators prepared the TCR beta libraries by applying iRepertoire HTBI primers and Arm-PCR of CDR3 regions. TCRdb reprocessed the multiplex PCR reads via MiXCR and lists one record per CDR3 protein. This table holds hundreds of thousands of distinct CDR3 sequences, around 21% found once. Time point noted: persistent/refractory GD, antithyroid drugs over 5 years with positive TRAb. Preparation of the TCR library used RNA extracted from PBMCs. This specimen was peripheral blood mononuclear cells (PBMCs), taken when the disease was refractory, from a patient treated with antithyroid drugs. Every receptor here comes from a female donor with Graves disease.

The sample holds many counts of this clonotype. The chain recombines TRBV28 with TRBJ1-5; D is uncertain. The CDR3 is 16 amino acids. The V gene's germline CDR1 is MDHEN and CDR2 SYDVKM. Trimming took off 7 bases at V and 1 base at J, with 17 bases between the two ends. The CDR3 region has the DNA TGTGCCAGCAAGTCAGGATTTTTTTCGAGCAATCAGCCCCAGCATTTT. Translating gives CASKSGFFSSNQPQHF.

The chain carries TRBV6-5 and TRBJ2-2, with D tentatively TRBD1 (6 bases). CDR3 length: 14 residues. Germline CDR1 and CDR2: MNHEY and SVGAGI. Trimming stripped 6 bases from V and 6 bases from J, with 14 bases between. CDR3 amino acids: CASSYDRNAGELFF. CDR3 DNA: TGTGCCAGCAGCTACGACAGGAATGCCGGGGAGCTGTTTTTT.

V is TRBV10-2 and J is TRBJ2-7, with D perhaps matching TRBD1 (6 bases). This CDR3 is 12 amino acids long. Germline V gives CDR1 WSHSY, CDR2 SAAADI. V gave up 2 bases and J gave up 12 bases, with 14 bases separating them. CDR3 residues: CASSEIRDKTYF. The CDR3 DNA follows: TGCGCCAGCAGTGAGATCCGGGACAAGACGTACTTC.

Turning to this clonotype: A much larger clone is a single base away; this may be a read error. V is TRBV6-2 or TRBV6-3 and J is TRBJ2-7; 8 positions match TRBD1. This CDR3 has 17 amino acids. CDR1 is MNHEY, CDR2 SVGEGT, per germline. CDR3 DNA sequence: TGTGCCGGCAGTTACTCTATACCCACAGGGGGTAGCTACGAGCAGTACTTC. Translated: CAGSYSIPTGGSYEQYF.

Many counts were recorded for this clonotype. The CDR3 is CASSLKLRTEAFF. DNA of the CDR3: TGTGCCAGCAGCCTAAAGCTCCGCACTGAAGCTTTCTTT. This chain connects TRBV7-3 to TRBJ1-1; D call uncertain. Trimming shortened V by 5 bases and J by 4 bases, and 11 bases separated the two germline ends. The CDR3 extends over 13 amino acids. The germline gives CDR1 SGHTA, CDR2 FQGTGA. The entire variable domain, with the rest obtained from reference TRBV7-3 and TRBJ1-1, is as follows: GAGVSQTPSNKVTEKGKYVELRCDPISGHTALYWYRQSLGQGPEFLIYFQGTGAADDSGLPNDRFFAVRPEGSVSTLKIQRTERGDSAVYLCASSLKLRTEAFFGQGTRLTVV.

This clonotype was recorded many times. The genes are TRBV28 and TRBJ2-5, with D unresolved. The germline gives CDR1 MDHEN, CDR2 SYDVKM. V was trimmed by 7 bases and J by 5 bases, leaving 8 bases between them. There are 11 residues in the CDR3. The CDR3 DNA reads TGTGCCAGCACCAAAACGGAGACCCAGTACTTC. It codes for CASTKTETQYF.

V is TRBV7-9 and J is TRBJ1-2, with D maybe TRBD1 (5 bases). Germline V gives CDR1 SEHNR, CDR2 FQNEAQ (reference sequence). The CDR3 has 14 residues. Trimming stripped 1 base from V and 4 bases from J, with 10 bases between. DNA for the CDR3: TGTGCCAGCAGCTTAGGGGGAGGGACCTATGGCTACACCTTC. Translated: CASSLGGGTYGYTF.

This chain joins TRBV6-2 or TRBV6-3 and TRBJ1-1, with D hard to call. The CDR3 has 11 residues. V was cut by 7 bases and J by 8 bases, with 11 bases left in between. Germline V gene sequence: CDR1 MNHEY, CDR2 SVGEGT. CDR3 region: CASKRRGEAFF. Written as DNA, the CDR3 is TGTGCCAGCAAGCGTCGGGGAGAAGCTTTCTTT.

This clonotype appeared many times. The J gene is TRBJ2-5, the V gene TRBV10-3; TRBD2 is a possible D gene (5 bases). The CDR3 spans 13 residues. Germline lookup yields CDR1 ENHRY and CDR2 SYGVKD. Trimming took 2 bases from V and 8 from J, leaving 12 bases between them. The CDR3 DNA is TGTGCCATCAGTGAGGGCCCTGGAGGCACCCAGTACTTC. The encoded protein is CAISEGPGGTQYF.

This clonotype was counted only a few times. The chain couples TRBV19 to TRBJ2-5; 11 bases align to TRBD1. The CDR3 runs 17 residues. Unmatched junction bases numbered 9, after V lost 4 bases and J lost 2 bases. CDR1 is LNHDA, CDR2 SQIVND, per germline (reference sequence). This chain's CDR3 is CASSKGQGVALQETQYF. As DNA, the CDR3 is TGTGCCAGTAGTAAGGGACAGGGGGTCGCATTACAAGAGACCCAGTACTTC.

This clonotype appeared a few times. The chain is built from TRBV9 and TRBJ1-1; 7 positions agree with TRBD1. The CDR3 spans 14 residues. V shed 4 bases and J 5 bases; nucleotides not matched to a gene: 8. Germline lookup yields CDR1 SGDLS and CDR2 YYNGEE. This CDR3 reads CASSPPNRGTEAFF. The CDR3 DNA is TGTGCCAGCAGCCCTCCGAACAGGGGTACTGAAGCTTTCTTT.

The chain has TRBV5-1 and TRBJ2-7, with no clear D. The CDR3 length is 14 residues. Germline loops: CDR1 SGHRS, CDR2 YFSETQ. V lost 0 bases and J 3 bases, leaving 10 bases between the germline ends. CDR3 residues: CASSLAVGYYEQYF. CDR3 coding DNA: TGCGCCAGCAGCTTGGCTGTCGGGTACTACGAGCAGTACTTC.

This clonotype appeared a few times. The V and J genes are TRBV3-1 and TRBJ1-1, with no clear D. The CDR3 contains 15 residues. The V end was cut by 1 base, the J end by 5 bases, with 14 bases between. The V gene's germline CDR1 is LGHDT and CDR2 YNNKEL (reference sequence). CDR3 DNA sequence: TGTGCCAGCAGCCAAGTAGTGGGCTGGGAGACTGAAGCTTTCTTT. This sequence encodes CASSQVVGWETEAFF.

The sample holds many counts of this clonotype. This chain joins TRBV11-2 and TRBJ2-1; 10 bases agree with TRBD2. V lost 1 base to trimming and J lost 0 bases; unmatched junction nucleotides: 3. Germline V gene lookup returns CDR1 SGHAT and CDR2 FQNNGV. The CDR3 spans 17 residues. CDR3 sequence: CASSLASGRGSYNEQFF. The DNA for the CDR3 is TGTGCCAGCAGCTTAGCCAGCGGGAGGGGCTCCTACAATGAGCAGTTCTTC.

This clonotype was detected many times. V and J are TRBV6-1 and TRBJ1-4; D might be TRBD1 (5 bases). Trimming removed 5 bases from V and 7 bases from J, with 17 bases in between. Germline V gene sequence: CDR1 MNHNS, CDR2 SASEGT. The CDR3 totals 15 residues. The CDR3 sequence is CASSTPRGDVEKLFF. CDR3 coding DNA: TGTGCCAGCAGTACCCCGCGGGGGGACGTTGAAAAACTGTTTTTT.

This clonotype was seen many times. The rearrangement uses TRBV2 and TRBJ1-2; D is unclear. Germline V gene lookup returns CDR1 SNHLY and CDR2 FYNNEI. The CDR3 runs to 13 residues. The V and J ends lost 4 bases and 4 bases respectively, with 10 bases between them. CDR3 nucleotides: TGTGCCAGCAGTGTGAACATTTTCTATGGCTACACCTTC. It yields the protein CASSVNIFYGYTF.

CDR3 residues: CATSIDSSSYNEQFF. CDR3 bases: TGTGCCACCAGTATCGACAGCAGCTCCTACAATGAGCAGTTCTTC. The J gene is TRBJ2-1, the V gene TRBV24-1; maybe TRBD1 (5 bases). CDR3 size: 15 residues. The germline CDR1 and CDR2 sequences are KGHDR and SFDVKD. Trimming removed 6 bases from V and 0 bases from J, with 11 bases in between.

Many counts were recorded for this clonotype. The genes are TRBV12-3 or TRBV12-4 and TRBJ1-2; D is ambiguous. This CDR3 has 13 residues. Trimming cost V 5 bases and J 1 base, with 8 bases left between them. CDR3 nucleotides: TGTGCCAGCAGTCAAGACCTTAACTATGGCTACACCTTC. Residues: CASSQDLNYGYTF.

The J gene is TRBJ2-7, the V gene TRBV5-5; no firm D call. Germline loops: CDR1 SGHKS, CDR2 YYEKEE (reference sequence). CDR3 size: 13 residues. Trimming took off 3 bases at V and 12 bases at J, with 19 bases between the two ends. This CDR3 reads CASSSDGPIRLYF. The DNA of the CDR3 is TGTGCCAGCAGCTCGGACGGTCCCATCAGGCTGTACTTC.